This section outlines one T cell receptor beta chain sequence together with its context. The trim removed 3 bases at V and 7 bases at J, leaving 9 bases unmatched. The CDR3 runs 16 residues. Germline V CDR1 and CDR2: LGHNA, YSLEER. The sample originates from a study of blood T cell repertoires in COVID-19. Study as a whole: PBMCs, B-cell-depleted T cells, or T cells were the source of the cDNA or gDNA that made up the material.

Libraries were prepared by immunoSEQ multiplex PCR; TCRdb keeps only in-frame clonotypes and omits some of them. This sample has about 480,000 clones; around nine tenths occur once, and the top ten carry approximately 1.8%. The sequencing sample was made of PBMCs or T cells enriched from blood (not recorded which). V is TRBV4-3 and J is TRBJ2-2; 9 nucleotides agree with TRBD1. The receptor was isolated from a woman aged 40 to 50 who had recovered from COVID-19. CDR3 in amino acids: CASSQTGTGFLGELFF. The CDR3 DNA is TGCGCCAGCAGCCAGACGGGGACAGGGTTCCTCGGGGAGCTGTTTTTT.